This TCR beta chain was recorded in a study of blood T cell repertoires in COVID-19 (TCRdb year 2020). Some background on the complete study: Collaborator samples came from the United States, Italy and Spain and covered acute and convalescent phases of COVID-19. The material from the prospective study consisted of cDNA or gDNA derived from T cells, B-cell-depleted T cells, or PBMCs. Subjects who had been exposed to COVID-19, were actively infected with it, or had recovered from it provided the deeply sampled blood TCRbeta repertoires that made up the dataset. The repertoires were released in a freely available public database intended as a resource for research on the immune response to SARS-CoV-2. Samples came from the ongoing ImmuneRACE study (first 160 participants) plus 1,254 subjects from 6 global collaborators. A de-identified subject ID, COVID-19 status, age in years and sex were almost always included in the sample metadata. Where available, HLA class I and class II types were obtained from metadata supplied by the sample provider rather than from assay-based typing.

TCRbeta CDR3 regions were amplified from genomic DNA using the immunoSEQ Assay, a bias-controlled multiplex PCR. Per the authors' processing: The number of nucleated cells in each sample was estimated from the amplification of reference gene primers within the assay. To quantify the absolute abundance of each unique TCRbeta CDR3 rearrangement, sequence reads were collapsed and filtered. For each sample, productive Simpson clonality was calculated as the square root of Simpson's diversity index over productive rearrangements. TCRdb retrieved this table from immuneACCESS and kept in-frame rearrangements only. Not all clones are present; in checked studies, unresolved V genes account for under half, and no reason is known for the remainder. Clone size and V and J calls were adopted from that table, with D and trimming inferred from the DNA. For this sample there are around 94,000 clones; roughly 87% appear just once. 2% to 2.5% of the sample comes from the top ten.

In the case of this clone: Which antigen it targets is not known. Base quality data are lacking; no much larger clone is found one base away.

V is cut by 7 bases and J by 6 bases, and the space between the germline ends is 12 bases. The germline V gene gives CDR1 as SNHLY and CDR2 as FYNNEI. Counted from cysteine to phenylalanine, this CDR3 has 13 amino acids. Only the CDR3 portion is preserved as DNA: 39 bases, with reading frame beginning at the first base. The collaborating institutions used their own protocols to collect whole blood in K2EDTA tubes. For TCRbeta analysis, collaborators shipped samples in one of three forms: frozen whole blood, isolated PBMCs, or DNA extracted from either of those sample types. Study-wide conclusions, independent of this receptor: The quantity of clinical and demographic metadata differed by source and by participant and was supplied without curation.

The sample was peripheral blood. The chain is made from TRBV2 and TRBJ2-2; TRBD1 is perhaps the D gene, given 5 matching bases. This TCR was recovered from a man aged 45-65 years with active COVID-19. The CDR3 protein: CASKRGDPGELFF. The DNA reads as follows: TGTGCCAGCAAAAGGGGTGACCCCGGGGAGCTGTTTTTT.